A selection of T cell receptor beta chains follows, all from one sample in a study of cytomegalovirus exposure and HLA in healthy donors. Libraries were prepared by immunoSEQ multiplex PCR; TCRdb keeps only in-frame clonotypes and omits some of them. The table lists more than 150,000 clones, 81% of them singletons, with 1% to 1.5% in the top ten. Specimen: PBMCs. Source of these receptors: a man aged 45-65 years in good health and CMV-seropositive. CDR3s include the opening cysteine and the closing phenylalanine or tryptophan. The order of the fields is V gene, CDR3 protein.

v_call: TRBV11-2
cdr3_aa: CASSLDRTSPNFFSSYEQYF

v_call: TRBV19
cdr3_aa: CASSIAGYSDYSNQPQHF

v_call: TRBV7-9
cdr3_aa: CASSLGGRGMNTEAFF

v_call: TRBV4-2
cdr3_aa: CASSQDGGAGAAVRQYF

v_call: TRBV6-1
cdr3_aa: CASSSTGVDTQYF

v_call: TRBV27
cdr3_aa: CASSPGTGGINEQYF

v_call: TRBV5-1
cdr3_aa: CASSSGQGTDTQYF

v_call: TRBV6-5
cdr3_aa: CASSLTSVNYNEQFF

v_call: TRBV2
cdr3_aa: CASSGVGVGNQPQHF

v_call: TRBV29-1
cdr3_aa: CSVDSSGANVLTF

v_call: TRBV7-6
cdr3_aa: CASSLNNPRGSSTDTQYF

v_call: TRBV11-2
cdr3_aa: CASSLSGNTEAFF

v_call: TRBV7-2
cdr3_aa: CASSLGTSEAYEQYF

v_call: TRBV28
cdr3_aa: CASSLAGQGEKAFF

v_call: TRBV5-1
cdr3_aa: CASSLAPLADSTDTQYF

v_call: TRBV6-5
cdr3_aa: CASSAGLVGYNEQFF

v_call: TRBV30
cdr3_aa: CAWRRLPGARGSYEQYF

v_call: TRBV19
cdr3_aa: CASSITSQRRFYNEQFF

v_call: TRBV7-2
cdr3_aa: CASSLHAPGTGGGEQYF

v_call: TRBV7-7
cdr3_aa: CASSRGQNTGELFF

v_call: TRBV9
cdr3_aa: CASSALGSGRAHEQYF

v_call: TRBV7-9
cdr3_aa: CASSFSSRGLNTEAFF

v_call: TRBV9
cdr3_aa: CASSGSPQGDYEQYF

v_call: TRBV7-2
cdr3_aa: CASSLASGEGEAFF

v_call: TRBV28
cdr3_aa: CASRSPGGLFNSPLHF

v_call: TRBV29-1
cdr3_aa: CSVDTRGRATEAFF

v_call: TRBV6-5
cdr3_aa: CASRPSRYNEQFF

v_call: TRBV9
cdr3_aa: CASSTGVNTEAFF

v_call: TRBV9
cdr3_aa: CASSVADRVNSPLHF

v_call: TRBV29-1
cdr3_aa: CSVAAGSETQYF

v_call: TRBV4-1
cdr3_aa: CASSRGTSGRTDTQYF

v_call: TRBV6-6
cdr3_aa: CASSYVPRDNRNIQYF

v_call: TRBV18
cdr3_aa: CASSLTSRNTGELFF

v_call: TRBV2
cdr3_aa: CASSLQGSNQPQHF

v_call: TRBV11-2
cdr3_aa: CASSLWRGGASEQFF

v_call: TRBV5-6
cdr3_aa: CASSLASGEQYF

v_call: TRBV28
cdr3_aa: CASSLTGSTDTQYF

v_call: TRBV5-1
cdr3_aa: CASSATRGEQFF

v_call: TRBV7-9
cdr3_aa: CASSPGTSIDEQFF

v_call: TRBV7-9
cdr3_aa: CASSTDRGNTEAFF

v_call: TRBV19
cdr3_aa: CASSMGGTGTTEAFF

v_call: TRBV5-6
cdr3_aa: CASSMDRVATEAFF

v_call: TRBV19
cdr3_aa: CASGTPSVTNYGYTF

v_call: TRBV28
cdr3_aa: CASSLFGTGGTEAFF

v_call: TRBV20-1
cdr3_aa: CSTMNTEAFF

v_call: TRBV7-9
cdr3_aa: CASSSGQSSYNSPLHF

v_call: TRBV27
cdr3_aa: CASSGGGSTDTQYF

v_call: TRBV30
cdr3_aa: CAWSDAVKGGYTF

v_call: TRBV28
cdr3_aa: CASRGQGGTEAFF

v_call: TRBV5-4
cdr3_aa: CASSSAAGSLGETQYF

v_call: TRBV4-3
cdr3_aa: CASSQSGGPWNEQFF

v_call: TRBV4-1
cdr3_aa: CASSQVGQGRKNLAEAFF

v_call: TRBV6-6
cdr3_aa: CASSSIGRGGHF

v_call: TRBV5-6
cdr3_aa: CASIETGSKNIQYF

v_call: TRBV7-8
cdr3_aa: CASSGSFFSGNTIYF